Here is one T cell receptor (beta chain) with its context. The data stem from a study of blood T cell repertoires in COVID-19. At the level of the study: The United States, Italy and Spain were the sources of the acute and convalescent COVID-19 samples. In each case, the material was cDNA or gDNA derived from T cells, B-cell-depleted T cells, or PBMCs.

Germline V gene sequence: CDR1 MDHEN, CDR2 SYDVKM. The CDR3 is made up of 14 amino acids. The V gene lost 8 bases and the J gene lost 0 bases, with 12 bases spanning the gap. Per the original data handling: The authors estimated nucleated cell counts from reference gene primer amplification. Generated by immunoSEQ multiplex PCR, the TCRdb table keeps only in-frame clones and is missing some. V and J calls and clone size come straight from that table; D and trimming were deduced from the DNA. The profile shows about 30,000 clones, around nine tenths of them singletons. The chain recombines TRBV28 with TRBJ2-3; possibly TRBD2 for D (6 bases). This sequence originates from a human donor in a cohort sampled during active COVID-19. The donor label of this sample is uncertain. The sample was peripheral blood. The CDR3 sequence: CASGTAGSTDTQYF. DNA of the CDR3: TGTGCCAGCGGAACTGCGGGAAGCACAGATACGCAGTATTTT.